The 20 T cell receptor beta chains presented below share a single source sample, sequenced in a study of T-cell memory formation after mild COVID-19. TCRdb fed the 5' RACE reads into MiXCR, producing one record per CDR3 protein. The profile shows about 290,000 distinct CDR3 sequences, about 15% of them singletons. Material for sequencing was PBMCs or a T cell subset sorted from them (not recorded which). These receptors were taken from a man aged 18 to 30 who had mild COVID-19 (a few samples of this study predate the infection). Cell type and time point are not known.

The chain uses TRBV10-2 and TRBJ1-5; TRBD1 matches at 7 bases. This CDR3 has 15 amino acids. The V gene's germline CDR1 is WSHSY and CDR2 SAAADI. Unmatched junction bases numbered 10, after V lost 3 bases and J lost 8 bases. CDR3 coding DNA: TGCGCCAGCAGTGACGTCCAGGGGGGAGGGGAGCCCCAGCATTTT. It specifies CASSDVQGGGEPQHF.

This clonotype was counted a few times. The chain has TRBV20-1 and TRBJ2-7; D might be TRBD1 or TRBD2, each matching 7 bases. The CDR3 is made up of 16 amino acids. Germline loops: CDR1 DFQATT, CDR2 SNEGSKA (reference sequence). Trimming removed 4 bases at V and 3 bases at J, with 22 bases between. CDR3 sequence (DNA): TGCAGTGCTACCTCAGGGGGGGCTTTGAGTGACTACGAGCAGTACGTC. Protein product: CSATSGGALSDYEQYV.

The chain uses TRBV5-1 and TRBJ2-3, with D perhaps TRBD1 (7 bases). Germline-derived CDR1 and CDR2 are SGHRS and YFSETQ. Trimming took off 4 bases at V and 0 bases at J, with 15 bases between the two ends. CDR3 length equals 16 residues. The CDR3 reads CASSPGGSPSTDTQYF. The CDR3 DNA reads as TGCGCCAGCAGCCCAGGGGGGTCTCCTAGCACAGATACGCAGTATTTT.

This clonotype came up a few times. The chain joins TRBV5-1 to TRBJ2-5; the match to TRBD1 covers 10 bases. Germline CDR1 reads SGHRS; CDR2 reads YFSETQ. The CDR3 spans 13 residues. Trimming took 4 bases from V and 10 from J; bases not matched to a gene: 7. CDR3 in DNA: TGCGCCAGCAGCGAAGGGACAGGGGCAGGCCAGTACTTC. Its translation is CASSEGTGAGQYF.

The CDR3 protein is CSVDGSSGGIRETQYF. The CDR3 DNA follows: TGCAGCGTTGATGGGTCTAGCGGGGGAATCCGGGAGACCCAGTACTTC. The rearrangement links TRBV29-1 to TRBJ2-5, with 10 bases that match TRBD2. From germline, CDR1 is SQVTM and CDR2 ANQGSEA. The CDR3 spans 16 residues. Trimming at V came to 3 bases and at J to 5 bases, leaving 12 bases not matched to a gene.

The table lists this clonotype with many counts. The chain carries TRBV7-9 and TRBJ2-3; 8 nucleotides agree with TRBD1. The CDR3 spans 14 residues. J was trimmed by 5 bases and V by 7 bases; bases with no gene match: 8. The germline V gene encodes CDR1 SEHNR and CDR2 FQNEAQ (reference sequence). DNA for the CDR3: TGTGCCAGCATCCCGACAGGGGAAGAAGATACGCAGTATTTT. This sequence encodes CASIPTGEEDTQYF.

CDR3 DNA: TGCGCCAGCAGCCCGGGGAGCGGGGGCTCCTACAATGAGCAGTTCTTC. It translates to CASSPGSGGSYNEQFF. The gene calls are TRBV5-1 and TRBJ2-1; 8 bases line up with TRBD2. Trimming removed 4 bases from V and 0 bases from J; junction bases left unmatched: 6. CDR3 length: 16 residues. Germline V gives CDR1 SGHRS, CDR2 YFSETQ.

This clonotype was observed a few times. This CDR3 reads CASTQGRGGEQYF. In DNA, the CDR3 is TGTGCCAGTACCCAGGGGCGGGGAGGCGAGCAGTACTTC. The genes are TRBV19 and TRBJ2-7; possibly TRBD1 or TRBD2 for D (6 bases each). The CDR3 length is 13 residues. Trimming cost V 7 bases and J 6 bases, with 16 bases left between them. Germline assignment: CDR1 LNHDA and CDR2 SQIVND (reference sequence).

This clonotype occurred a few times. The rearrangement uses TRBV19 and TRBJ1-1; possibly TRBD1 for D (5 bases). Trimming removed 1 base from V and 1 base from J, with 13 bases in between. Germline CDR1 LNHDA, CDR2 SQIVND (reference sequence). CDR3 length: 16 amino acids. CDR3 sequence (DNA): TGTGCCAGTAGTATAGCCGGGGCGGGGTCGAACACTGAAGCTTTCTTT. Protein: CASSIAGAGSNTEAFF.

This clonotype was found a few times. J is TRBJ2-7 and V is TRBV7-9; the D gene is possibly TRBD1 (5 bases). From germline, CDR1 is SEHNR and CDR2 FQNEAQ (reference sequence). The CDR3 extends over 14 amino acids. V was shortened by 3 bases and J by 1 base, with 10 bases between the two germline ends. The CDR3, as DNA: TGTGCCAGCAGCTTTTGGGGCGATTCCTACGAGCAGTACGTC. Amino acid sequence: CASSFWGDSYEQYV.

V and J are TRBV7-9 and TRBJ2-1; weak D call: TRBD1 (5 bases). This CDR3 region has 9 residues. Germline CDR1 reads SEHNR; CDR2 reads FQNEAQ (reference sequence). V was trimmed by 10 bases and J by 11 bases, leaving 9 bases between them. The CDR3 DNA sequence: TGTGCCACCTTGGACAAGCAGTTCTTC. It yields the protein CATLDKQFF.

The chain has TRBV7-8 and TRBJ1-5; weak D call: TRBD1 (5 bases). CDR1 is SGHVS and CDR2 is FQNEAQ in the germline V gene. Trimming shortened V by 1 base and J by 2 bases, and 15 bases separated the two germline ends. The CDR3 runs to 17 residues. This chain's CDR3 is CASSLEGRRGGNQPQHF. Written as DNA, the CDR3 is TGTGCCAGCAGCTTAGAGGGCAGGCGAGGGGGCAATCAGCCCCAGCATTTT.

This clonotype has only one observation. The J gene is TRBJ2-3, the V gene TRBV9, with 8 bases that match TRBD1. J gave up 0 bases and V 6 bases, and 3 bases lay outside the gene matches. CDR1 and CDR2 from the germline V gene are SGDLS and YYNGEE. There are 14 residues in the CDR3. CDR3 nucleotide sequence: TGTGCCAGCACCCAGGGGGCTAGCACAGATACGCAGTATTTT. It yields the protein CASTQGASTDTQYF.

This clonotype came up a few times. The chain links TRBV3-1 to TRBJ1-5, with no clear D. This CDR3 spans 14 amino acids. CDR1 is LGHDT, CDR2 YNNKEL, per germline (reference sequence). Deletions cut 4 bases from V and 2 bases from J, with 9 bases between. The CDR3 coding sequence is TGTGCCAGCAGCCGCAACGGGGGCAATCAGCCCCAGCATTTT. Encoded protein: CASSRNGGNQPQHF.

The chain couples TRBV20-1 to TRBJ2-7; D gene uncertain. CDR1 and CDR2 from the germline V gene are DFQATT and SNEGSKA (reference sequence). Trimming took off 0 bases at V and 4 bases at J, with 13 bases between the two ends. The CDR3 extends over 14 amino acids. The CDR3 nucleotides are TGCAGTGCTAGAGATTCACGCGCTAAATACGAGCAGTACTTC. Translation gives CSARDSRAKYEQYF.

This clonotype was counted between two and nine times. The chain has TRBV7-2 and TRBJ2-1; perhaps TRBD1 as D (5 bases). Trimming cost V 5 bases and J 2 bases, with 13 bases left between them. CDR1 and CDR2 from the germline V gene are SGHTA and FQGNSA. The CDR3 has 15 amino acids. CDR3 DNA: TGTGCCAGCAGCATACAGGCGGAGACCTACAATGAGCAGTTCTTC. It codes for CASSIQAETYNEQFF.

V usage is TRBV24-1 and J usage is TRBJ1-5, with TRBD1 as a possible D gene (6 bases). CDR3 length: 14 residues. Germline loops: CDR1 KGHDR, CDR2 SFDVKD. V was pared by 4 bases and J by 4 bases, with 10 bases between. Here the CDR3 reads CATSDGTLNQPQHF. CDR3 DNA sequence: TGTGCCACCAGTGACGGGACACTGAATCAGCCCCAGCATTTT.

Only a few counts were recorded for this clonotype. V is TRBV7-9 and J is TRBJ2-1; TRBD1 matches at 9 bases. Germline CDR1 and CDR2: SEHNR and FQNEAQ (reference sequence). The CDR3 spans 14 residues. The trim removed 4 bases at V and 12 bases at J, leaving 10 bases unmatched. CDR3 sequence: CASSSWDREEGQFF. Here the CDR3 DNA reads TGTGCCAGCAGCTCCTGGGACAGGGAAGAAGGGCAGTTCTTC.

The chain joins TRBV5-1 to TRBJ1-2; TRBD1 agrees at 7 bases. Unmatched junction bases numbered 11, after V lost 5 bases and J lost 1 base. CDR1 SGHRS and CDR2 YFSETQ come from the germline V gene. The CDR3 loop spans 16 amino acids. For the CDR3, the DNA is TGCGCCAGCAGGCGGACAGGCCCCCGATTTAACTATGGCTACACCTTC. It translates to CASRRTGPRFNYGYTF.

Ten or more counts support this clonotype. The chain carries TRBV4-2 and TRBJ1-2; 9 positions agree with TRBD1. The V segment lost 0 bases and the J segment 3 bases; nucleotides outside the gene matches: 2. CDR1 is LGHNA and CDR2 is YNFKEQ in the germline V gene. There are 15 residues in the CDR3. The CDR3 DNA sequence: TGTGCCAGCAGCCAAGACCGGGACAGGGACTATGGCTACACCTTC. This encodes CASSQDRDRDYGYTF.